This T cell receptor beta chain was captured by sequencing in a study of memory CD4+ T cells and cytomegalovirus serostatus. Study conclusions and caveats: Of 150 to 200 reported CMV TCRbeta sequences, under 70 were found in memory CD4+ repertoires.

CDR1 SGHRS and CDR2 YFSETQ come from the germline V gene. The CDR3 is 17 residues long. About this clone: Its antigen is unidentified.

In the study's own analysis: Out-of-frame sequences were removed, leaving 2,204,828 distinct TCRbeta sequences. Some clones are missing from TCRdb's copy, which holds only in-frame ones; the method was immunoSEQ multiplex PCR. D and trimming come from the DNA, and the V and J calls and clone size come from that table. The sample lists tens of thousands of clones, 65% to 85% seen once, with roughly 0.6% in the top ten. The sort gate was single viable CD3+CD4+CD8-CD45RO+ cells for memory CD4+ T cells. Sequencing was performed on memory CD4+ T cells from blood. The sequence came from an adult in good health and CMV-seronegative. The rearrangement links TRBV5-1 to TRBJ2-5, with unresolved D. The tail of the sequence fits TRBJ2-7 better, so the J call may be wrong. CDR3 amino acids: CASSPLSSATQPYEQYF. CDR3 DNA: TGCGCCAGCAGTCCCCTTTCTTCGGCGACTCAACCCTACGAGCAGTACTTC.